What follows are 13 T cell receptor beta chains derived from one specimen sequenced in a study of blood T cell repertoires in COVID-19. Generated by immunoSEQ multiplex PCR, the TCRdb table keeps only in-frame clones and is missing some. The sample consists of about 410,000 clones, about 88% of them appearing once. Material for sequencing was peripheral blood. The receptors come from a woman between 40 and 50 years old with COVID-19, enrolled during active disease.

The chain joins TRBV6-5 to TRBJ1-2, with 7 bases matching TRBD1. After removal of 6 bases from V and 3 bases from J, the junction contained 10 bases not matched to a gene. Germline-derived CDR1 and CDR2 are MNHEY and SVGAGI. The CDR3 is 15 residues long. The CDR3 DNA is TGTGCCAGCAGCGGGACAGCTTCTGGGTACTATGGCTACACCTTC. As protein: CASSGTASGYYGYTF.

The V gene is TRBV5-4, the J gene TRBJ2-7, with 8 bases aligning to TRBD1. The junction had 8 bases not matched to a gene; V was cut back by 4 bases and J by 5 bases. The CDR3 runs to 14 residues. Germline CDR1 reads SGHNT; CDR2 reads YYREEE (reference sequence). The CDR3 protein is CASSTDRGDNEQYF. The CDR3 nucleotides are TGTGCCAGCAGCACCGACAGGGGAGATAACGAGCAGTACTTC.

The rearrangement joins TRBV7-9 to TRBJ2-1, with D perhaps TRBD1 (7 bases). V lost 6 bases and J 4 bases, leaving 10 bases between the germline ends. CDR3 length equals 13 residues. Germline loops: CDR1 SEHNR, CDR2 FQNEAQ (reference sequence). DNA of the CDR3: TGTGCCAGCAGTCAGGGGGGATACAATGAGCAGTTCTTC. It specifies CASSQGGYNEQFF.

The chain links TRBV4-3 to TRBJ2-2; 7 bases align to TRBD2. Trimming removed 4 bases from V and 7 bases from J; junction bases left unmatched: 3. The CDR3 loop spans 13 amino acids. Germline CDR1 and CDR2: LGHNA and YSLEER. CDR3: CASSLKRGGELFF. Written as DNA, the CDR3 is TGCGCCAGCAGCCTGAAGCGGGGCGGGGAGCTGTTTTTT.

The CDR3 DNA sequence: TGTGCCAGCAGCTTTACGACAGTGGGGAGGGGCACTGAAGCTTTCTTT. As protein: CASSFTTVGRGTEAFF. The chain uses TRBV5-6 and TRBJ1-1, with a possible D match to TRBD1 (5 bases). This CDR3 region has 16 residues. Germline CDR1 SGHDT, CDR2 YYEEEE. V gave up 2 bases and J gave up 4 bases, with 18 bases separating them.

V is TRBV4-2 and J is TRBJ1-2; 7 bases fit TRBD1. CDR1 and CDR2 (germline): LGHNA, YNFKEQ. This CDR3 has 14 residues. J gave up 6 bases and V 2 bases, and 6 bases lay outside the gene matches. The CDR3 nucleotides read TGTGCCAGCAGCCAAACAGGGGCTCCTGATGGCTACACCTTC. Its translation: CASSQTGAPDGYTF.

V usage is TRBV7-2 and J usage is TRBJ2-2; D is possibly TRBD1 (5 bases). Per the germline V gene, CDR1 is SGHTA and CDR2 is FQGNSA. V was trimmed by 1 base and J by 7 bases, leaving 10 bases between them. The CDR3 has 14 amino acids. The CDR3 here is CASSLGTRGGELFF. The CDR3 DNA reads TGTGCCAGCAGCTTAGGGACAAGAGGCGGGGAGCTGTTTTTT. The variable domain in full, completed from reference TRBV7-2 and TRBJ2-2, reads GAGVSQSPSNKVTEKGKDVELRCDPISGHTALYWYRQSLGQGLEFLIYFQGNSAPDKSGLPSDRFSAERTGGSVSTLTIQRTQQEDSAVYLCASSLGTRGGELFFGEGSRLTVL.

The V and J genes are TRBV6-4 and TRBJ2-7; TRBD1 might be the D (5 bases). The CDR3 contains 14 residues. Per germline, CDR1 MRHNA and CDR2 SNTAGT. V lost 10 bases and J lost 3, with 19 bases in between. The CDR3: CAIEIFQGDYEQYF. In DNA form, the CDR3 reads TGTGCCATCGAGATCTTTCAGGGTGACTACGAGCAGTACTTC.

In its sample, this clone was seen once. The chain carries TRBV4-1 and TRBJ2-1, with D uncertain. The CDR3 totals 13 residues. Germline lookup yields CDR1 MGHRA and CDR2 YSYEKL. V lost 5 bases to trimming and J lost 9 bases, with 14 bases between them. CDR3 residues: CASSYQGSVEQFF. CDR3 bases: TGCGCCAGCAGCTACCAAGGAAGCGTTGAGCAGTTCTTC.

This clone was detected only a few times. The rearrangement joins TRBV7-3 to TRBJ2-1; D remains unclear. This CDR3 region has 13 residues. Per germline, CDR1 SGHTA and CDR2 FQGTGA. Trimming shortened V by 3 bases and J by 3 bases, and 6 bases separated the two germline ends. CDR3 DNA: TGTGCCAGCAGCTTCACAAACTACAATGAGCAGTTCTTC. This codes for CASSFTNYNEQFF.

Note on this clone: One end of the junction varies from germline; a read error may be responsible. The rearrangement uses TRBV28 and TRBJ2-7, with TRBD1 identical over 9 bases. CDR1 is MDHEN and CDR2 is SYDVKM in the germline V gene. CDR3 length: 13 amino acids. For the CDR3, the DNA is TGCGCCATAGGGACAGGGTTTTCCTACGAGCAGTACTTC. Translated, it gives CAIGTGFSYEQYF.

This clone was found once. Other DNA sequences of this sample code for an identical CDR3. V gene TRBV5-4 combines with J gene TRBJ1-1; D is perhaps TRBD1 (6 bases). Trimming stripped 2 bases from V and 0 bases from J, with 8 bases between. The germline CDR1 and CDR2 sequences are SGHNT and YYREEE (reference sequence). There are 14 residues in the CDR3. CDR3 nucleotides: TGTGCCAGCAGCTTTGGACAGTTGAACACTGAAGCTTTCTTT. Translation gives CASSFGQLNTEAFF.

The V and J genes are TRBV19 and TRBJ2-2; tentative D call: TRBD2 (6 bases). V lost 9 bases, J lost 2 bases, and 16 bases lay in between. Looked up from germline, CDR1 is LNHDA and CDR2 is SQIVND (reference sequence). This CDR3 region has 15 residues. CDR3 in amino acids: CASTPGLTNTGELFF. DNA for the CDR3: TGTGCCAGCACCCCGGGACTGACAAACACCGGGGAGCTGTTTTTT. The full variable domain, completed using reference TRBV19 and TRBJ2-2, is DGGITQSPKYLFRKEGQNVTLSCEQNLNHDAMYWYRQDPGQGLRLIYYSQIVNDFQKGDIAEGYSVSREKKESFPLTVTSAQKNPTAFYLCASTPGLTNTGELFFGEGSRLTVL.